The 17 T cell receptor beta chains in this list originate from one sample, sequenced in a study of blood T cell repertoires in COVID-19. The repertoire was sequenced with immunoSEQ multiplex PCR; TCRdb's copy has only in-frame clones and lacks some. The repertoire holds a few hundred thousand clones, with 89% as singletons. The sample comprised peripheral blood. Every receptor here comes from a woman aged 40 to 55 who had recovered from COVID-19.

This clone was detected a few times. V usage is TRBV7-3 and J usage is TRBJ1-1; 9 positions match TRBD1. After removal of 1 base from V and 1 base from J, the junction contained 1 base not matched to a gene. CDR3 length: 15 amino acids. Germline CDR1 and CDR2: SGHTA and FQGTGA. The CDR3 is CASSLMGQGNTEAFF. The CDR3 DNA follows: TGTGCCAGCAGCTTAATGGGACAGGGGAACACTGAAGCTTTCTTT.

The chain links TRBV6-5 to TRBJ2-7; TRBD1 matches 9 bases. Per the germline V gene, CDR1 is MNHEY and CDR2 is SVGAGI. V lost 7 bases, J lost 7 bases, and 11 bases stayed unmatched. The CDR3 covers 14 residues. The CDR3 DNA follows: TGTGCCAGCACGAGGATGGGACAGGGTAGTGAGCAGTACTTC. Translated, it gives CASTRMGQGSEQYF.

The DNA of the CDR3 is TGTGCCAGCACCGATAGGCGGAATCAAGAGACCCAGTACTTC. Translated, it gives CASTDRRNQETQYF. V and J are TRBV6-5 and TRBJ2-5; D gene uncertain. Trimming removed 7 bases at V and 2 bases at J, with 14 bases between. Per the germline V gene, CDR1 is MNHEY and CDR2 is SVGAGI. The CDR3 length is 14 residues.

The V call is TRBV19, the J call TRBJ2-1; D is ambiguous. The germline V gene encodes CDR1 LNHDA and CDR2 SQIVND (reference sequence). The CDR3 is 13 amino acids. V lost 6 bases, J lost 6 bases, and 12 bases lay in between. In DNA form, the CDR3 reads TGTGCCAGTAGGGCCCCCCCCCTCAATGAGCAGTTCTTC. Residues: CASRAPPLNEQFF.

V is TRBV2 and J is TRBJ2-7, with 11 nucleotides matching TRBD2. This CDR3 has 18 amino acids. The trim removed 6 bases at V and 5 bases at J, leaving 18 bases unmatched. CDR1 is SNHLY, CDR2 FYNNEI, per germline. The CDR3 loop is CASRMTSGDPFLGNEQYF. The CDR3 bases are TGTGCCAGCAGGATGACTAGCGGGGACCCCTTCCTAGGCAACGAGCAGTACTTC. The complete variable domain, with remaining parts taken from reference TRBV2 and TRBJ2-7, reads EPEVTQTPSHQVTQMGQEVILRCVPISNHLYFYWYRQILGQKVEFLVSFYNNEISEKSEIFDDQFSVERPDGSNFTLKIRSTKLEDSAMYFCASRMTSGDPFLGNEQYFGPGTRLTVT.

The chain has TRBV30 and TRBJ2-7; 8 positions agree with TRBD2. V trimming: 2 bases; J trimming: 1 base; junction bases outside the gene matches: 4. Germline V gene sequence: CDR1 GTSNPN, CDR2 SVGIG (reference sequence). The CDR3 runs to 14 residues. CDR3 DNA: TGTGCCTGGAGTACTCAGCGGGAGTCCTACGAGCAGTACTTC. It translates to CAWSTQRESYEQYF.

The chain employs TRBV5-6 and TRBJ2-3; D perhaps matches TRBD2 (6 bases). CDR3 length: 12 amino acids. Germline V gene data show CDR1 as SGHDT and CDR2 as YYEEEE. V dropped 4 bases and J dropped 3 bases, with 6 bases sitting between them. The CDR3 loop reads CASSRGTDTQYF. CDR3 bases: TGTGCCAGCAGCCGGGGGACAGATACGCAGTATTTT.

The chain recombines TRBV25-1 with TRBJ1-4, with D possibly TRBD1 on 5 matching bases. This CDR3 is 14 amino acids long. The germline CDR1 and CDR2 sequences are MGHDK and SYGVNS. V shed 7 bases and J shed 8 bases, with 17 bases lying between them. CDR3 DNA: TGTGCCAGCAATGGGCCAGGGTTGGGGGAAAAACTGTTTTTT. As protein: CASNGPGLGEKLFF.

The genes are TRBV6-5 and TRBJ1-5; D call uncertain. This CDR3 has 16 residues. V dropped 0 bases and J dropped 7 bases, with 16 bases sitting between them. Per germline, CDR1 MNHEY and CDR2 SVGAGI. For the CDR3, the DNA is TGTGCCAGCAGTTACTCTCTATCTCCTCCGGGACAGCCCCAGCATTTT. Its translation: CASSYSLSPPGQPQHF.

The chain is built from TRBV7-3 and TRBJ2-3; D gene unclear. The CDR3 length is 13 residues. Trimming pared 2 bases from V and 4 bases from J, leaving 7 bases between. Germline CDR1 and CDR2: SGHTA and FQGTGA. CDR3 coding DNA: TGTGCCAGCAGCTTAGGTGAGGCAGATACGCAGTATTTT. Encoded protein: CASSLGEADTQYF.

The chain couples TRBV18 to TRBJ2-2; 7 nucleotides match TRBD2. There are 16 residues in the CDR3. Germline V lookup: CDR1 KGHSH, CDR2 LQKENI. V shed 6 bases, J shed 2 bases, and the junction held 9 bases outside the gene matches. The chain's CDR3 is CASSVSLAVNTGELFF. The CDR3 DNA reads TGTGCCAGCTCGGTTAGCCTAGCGGTTAACACCGGGGAGCTGTTTTTT.

J is TRBJ2-1 and V is TRBV11-3; tentative D call: TRBD2 (6 bases). V was shortened by 2 bases and J by 0 bases, with 20 bases between the two germline ends. The germline V gene has CDR1 SGHNT and CDR2 YENEEA. The CDR3 sequence is 19 residues long. The CDR3 reads CASSLSVSRSGRSYNEQFF. Written as DNA, the CDR3 is TGTGCCAGCAGCTTATCGGTCTCCCGAAGCGGGCGCTCCTACAATGAGCAGTTCTTC.

In its sample, this clone was seen a few times. J is TRBJ2-7 and V is TRBV12-3 or TRBV12-4, with unresolved D. The CDR3 is made up of 11 amino acids. V was cut by 4 bases and J by 2 bases, with 3 bases left in between. The CDR3 loop is CASSYTYEQYF. In DNA, the CDR3 is TGTGCCAGCAGTTATACCTACGAGCAGTACTTC.

This chain connects TRBV21-1 to TRBJ1-3; no check of the table's D call, TRBD1, against the DNA was made. TRBV21-1 is labeled a pseudogene. The CDR3 consists of 16 residues. The CDR3 loop is CASNPRQGVPGNTIYF. CDR3 DNA: TGTGCCAGCAACCCCCGACAGGGAGTGCCTGGAAACACCATATATTTT.

The V call is TRBV7-9, the J call TRBJ2-7, with D possibly TRBD2 on 5 matching bases. The CDR3 is made up of 16 amino acids. The germline V gene has CDR1 SEHNR and CDR2 FQNEAQ (reference sequence). The V gene lost 5 bases and the J gene lost 0 bases, with 17 bases spanning the gap. The CDR3 bases are TGTGCCAGCAGCGAGTTTGTGGGCGGGCACTCCTACGAGCAGTACTTC. Its protein is CASSEFVGGHSYEQYF.

V is TRBV1 and J is TRBJ1-5. TRBV1 is listed as a pseudogene. This CDR3 comprises 16 residues. CDR3 sequence reads: CTSSQRIDHSNQPQHF. The CDR3, as DNA: TGCACCAGCAGCCAGCGGATCGATCATAGCAATCAGCCCCAGCATTTT.

This chain connects TRBV19 to TRBJ2-3, with 8 nucleotides matching TRBD1. This CDR3 is 16 amino acids long. Per the germline V gene, CDR1 is LNHDA and CDR2 is SQIVND (reference sequence). Losses at the gene ends were 4 bases for V and 1 base for J; bases not matched to a gene: 7. For the CDR3, the DNA is TGTGCCAGTAGTACGACAGGGGTCTCCCGCACAGATACGCAGTATTTT. Protein product: CASSTTGVSRTDTQYF.